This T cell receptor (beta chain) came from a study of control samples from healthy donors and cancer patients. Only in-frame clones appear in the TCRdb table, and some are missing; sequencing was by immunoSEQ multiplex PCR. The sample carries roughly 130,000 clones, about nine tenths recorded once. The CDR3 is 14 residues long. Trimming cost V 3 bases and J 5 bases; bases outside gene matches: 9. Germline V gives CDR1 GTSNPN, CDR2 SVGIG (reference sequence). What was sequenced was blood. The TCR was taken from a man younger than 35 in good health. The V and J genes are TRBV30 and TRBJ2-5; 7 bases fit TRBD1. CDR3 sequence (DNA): TGTGCCTGGAGACTACAGGGGCAGGTCGAGACCCAGTACTTC. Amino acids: CAWRLQGQVETQYF.